The T cell receptor (beta chain) under discussion was sequenced for a study of blood T cell repertoires in COVID-19. Overall study context: Samples representing acute and convalescent COVID-19 were sourced from the United States, Italy and Spain. PBMCs, B-cell-depleted T cells, or T cells provided the cDNA or gDNA that made up the material.

Germline V gene data show CDR1 as SGDLS and CDR2 as YYNGEE. The J segment lost 2 bases and the V segment lost 3 bases, leaving 9 bases of the junction unmatched. This CDR3 contains 16 residues. The protocol was immunoSEQ multiplex PCR, while the TCRdb copy is restricted to in-frame clones and leaves out a portion. In the table there are 400,000 or so clones, roughly 87% of which are singletons. Researchers sorted participants into cohorts using their self-reported clinical history. The receptor comes from a woman aged 40 to 50 with acute COVID-19. The sample comprised PBMCs or T cells enriched from blood (not recorded which). This chain connects TRBV9 to TRBJ2-5, with 8 bases lining up with TRBD2. The CDR3 is CASSDSAASGQETQYF. CDR3 nucleotide sequence: TGTGCCAGCAGCGACTCCGCGGCTAGCGGGCAAGAGACCCAGTACTTC.